This T cell receptor beta chain was found in a study of T cell clonotyping in hematopoietic cell transplantation. This table comes from immunoSEQ multiplex PCR, and its TCRdb copy is limited to in-frame clones, with some not included. The sample carries under 9,000 clones, about 70% recorded once. CDR1 SGHTA and CDR2 FQGNSA come from the germline V gene. Trimming removed 5 bases at V and 7 bases at J, with 11 bases between. This CDR3 spans 13 amino acids. The TCR comes from a male patient aged 60-70 years who had an allogeneic stem cell transplant from an unrelated donor, so the T cells may come from the graft donor. Some clones in this sample may be carry-over from other donors' samples. The chain links TRBV7-2 to TRBJ2-2; no clear D gene. Here the sequenced sample was peripheral blood mononuclear cells, taken 100 days after allogeneic stem cell transplant. The CDR3 spells CASSAEWDGELFF. The CDR3 DNA is TGTGCCAGCAGCGCAGAGTGGGACGGGGAGCTGTTTTTT.